This TCR beta chain appears in the sequencing data of a study of blood T cell repertoires in COVID-19. On the study more broadly: Acute and convalescent COVID-19 specimens originated in the United States, Italy and Spain.

During active infection, Seattle patients enrolled and were then monitored through disease. This table comes from immunoSEQ multiplex PCR, and its TCRdb copy is limited to in-frame clones, with some not included. This table has 150,000 to 200,000 clones, about 83% appearing once. This CDR3 has 13 amino acids. V lost 0 bases and J lost 4, with 6 bases in between. Germline CDR1 SGHAT, CDR2 FQNNGV. V and J are TRBV11-2 and TRBJ1-2; D remains unclear. The receptor was derived from an older woman with COVID-19, enrolled during active disease. Material for sequencing was peripheral blood. DNA of the CDR3: TGTGCCAGCAGCTTAGAGGAGTCCTATGGCTACACCTTC. It encodes CASSLEESYGYTF.